A single sample gave rise to the 19 T cell receptor beta chains below, sequenced in a study of blood T cell repertoires in COVID-19. Using immunoSEQ multiplex PCR, the repertoire was profiled, and TCRdb retains in-frame clones only, with some absent. Of about 150,000 clones in the sample, 80% to 90% were seen once. Sequencing was done on a sample of peripheral blood. These receptor sequences come from a woman aged 80 or older with COVID-19, enrolled during active disease.

The V call is TRBV11-2, the J call TRBJ1-4; D is unclear. Per germline, CDR1 SGHAT and CDR2 FQNNGV. The CDR3 consists of 14 residues. V dropped 5 bases and J dropped 5 bases, with 12 bases sitting between them. The CDR3 protein is CASSPRLANEKLFF. Written as DNA, the CDR3 is TGTGCCAGCAGCCCTAGGTTAGCAAATGAAAAACTGTTTTTT.

The chain is built from TRBV20-1 and TRBJ2-3, with D maybe TRBD2 (5 bases). Germline V gene sequence: CDR1 DFQATT, CDR2 SNEGSKA (reference sequence). The CDR3 has 10 residues. The CDR3 DNA reads as TGCAGGGAGAGGGTAGATACGCAGTATTTT. Protein: CRERVDTQYF.

In its sample, this clone was seen once. The rearrangement joins TRBV2 to TRBJ1-1; D remains ambiguous. V lost 8 bases, J lost 5 bases, and 18 bases lay in between. The CDR3 has 14 residues. Germline assignment: CDR1 SNHLY and CDR2 FYNNEI. The CDR3 reads CASLRVGEGTEAFF. For the CDR3, the DNA is TGTGCCAGCCTGAGGGTAGGAGAGGGTACTGAAGCTTTCTTT. The complete variable domain, with remaining parts taken from reference TRBV2 and TRBJ1-1, reads EPEVTQTPSHQVTQMGQEVILRCVPISNHLYFYWYRQILGQKVEFLVSFYNNEISEKSEIFDDQFSVERPDGSNFTLKIRSTKLEDSAMYFCASLRVGEGTEAFFGQGTRLTVV.

CDR3 nucleotide sequence: TGTGCCAGCAGTCAGGACAGGGGGAGGAATTCACCCCTCCACTTT. Translated: CASSQDRGRNSPLHF. The V gene is TRBV28, the J gene TRBJ1-6; 10 bases are shared with TRBD1. Germline lookup yields CDR1 MDHEN and CDR2 SYDVKM. The trim removed 5 bases at V and 7 bases at J, leaving 5 bases unmatched. This CDR3 region has 15 residues.

This clone was seen more than once but under ten times. The chain links TRBV28 to TRBJ1-2; 7 bases are a match to TRBD1. The trim removed 5 bases at V and 6 bases at J, leaving 9 bases unmatched. In germline, CDR1 is MDHEN, CDR2 SYDVKM. The CDR3 spans 14 residues. Here the CDR3 DNA reads TGTGCCAGCAGTCTCCGGGACAGAGCCGATGGCTACACCTTC. Translation gives CASSLRDRADGYTF.

V and J are TRBV21-1 and TRBJ2-1; the table's D call of TRBD2 was not tested on the DNA. TRBV21-1 is deemed a pseudogene. The CDR3 runs 14 residues. For the CDR3, the DNA is TGTGCCAGCAGCCCTAGCGGGGGGGCCCCTGAGCAGTTCTTC. Protein product: CASSPSGGAPEQFF.

The chain uses TRBV6-5 and TRBJ1-1; 9 bases line up with TRBD1. The CDR3 is 13 residues long. The germline V gene has CDR1 MNHEY and CDR2 SVGAGI. Trimming took 6 bases from V and 7 from J; bases not matched to a gene: 6. The CDR3, as DNA: TGTGCCAGCAGGGGAGTGGACAGGGGTGAAGCTTTCTTT. It codes for CASRGVDRGEAFF.

The chain joins TRBV5-1 to TRBJ2-3; D possibly corresponds to TRBD2 (5 bases). Between the trimmed V and J ends, which lost 4 bases and 1 base, there was a span of 13 bases. Germline assignment: CDR1 SGHRS and CDR2 YFSETQ. The CDR3 is made up of 15 amino acids. The CDR3: CASSTTILGTDTQYF. The CDR3 nucleotides read TGCGCCAGCAGCACGACTATACTGGGCACAGATACGCAGTATTTT.

The V gene is TRBV6-2 or TRBV6-3, the J gene TRBJ2-1; a weak D match, TRBD1 (6 bases). The CDR3 runs to 12 residues. Trimming shortened V by 0 bases and J by 14 bases, and 11 bases separated the two germline ends. Germline V lookup: CDR1 MNHEY, CDR2 SVGEGT. Here the CDR3 reads CASSYSGRGKFF. CDR3 nucleotides: TGTGCCAGCAGTTACTCAGGCAGGGGAAAGTTCTTC.

The V and J genes are TRBV7-2 and TRBJ2-7; 7 nucleotides line up with TRBD1. This CDR3 has 14 residues. The ends lost 4 bases at V and 2 bases at J; junction bases unmatched: 5. Germline CDR1 SGHTA, CDR2 FQGNSA. The CDR3 nucleotides read TGTGCCAGCAGCTCCAGACAGGGAACCTACGAGCAGTACTTC. This sequence encodes CASSSRQGTYEQYF. Looking up the rest from reference TRBV7-2 and TRBJ2-7 gives the full variable domain: GAGVSQSPSNKVTEKGKDVELRCDPISGHTALYWYRQSLGQGLEFLIYFQGNSAPDKSGLPSDRFSAERTGGSVSTLTIQRTQQEDSAVYLCASSSRQGTYEQYFGPGTRLTVT.

This clone has only one observation. The chain recombines TRBV24-1 with TRBJ2-3; 9 bases fit TRBD1. The germline CDR1 and CDR2 sequences are KGHDR and SFDVKD. The CDR3 has 15 residues. The trim removed 3 bases at V and 6 bases at J, leaving 6 bases unmatched. The CDR3 bases are TGTGCCACCAGTGATCGGGACAGGGCCCATGATACGCAGTATTTT. It is translated as CATSDRDRAHDTQYF.

The gene calls are TRBV7-2 and TRBJ2-5; 13 nucleotides align to TRBD2. This CDR3 region has 17 residues. CDR1 is SGHTA, CDR2 FQGNSA, per germline. After removal of 5 bases from V and 5 bases from J, the junction contained 11 bases not matched to a gene. The CDR3 loop reads CASSLGLAGIRGETQYF. CDR3 sequence (DNA): TGTGCCAGCAGCCTGGGACTAGCGGGGATCCGGGGGGAGACCCAGTACTTC.

This clone was found once. The V and J genes are TRBV5-1 and TRBJ1-4, with D uncertain. Trimming took off 0 bases at V and 7 bases at J, with 10 bases between the two ends. The length of the CDR3 is 14 residues. Per germline, CDR1 SGHRS and CDR2 YFSETQ. The CDR3 DNA is TGCGCCAGCAGCTTGGTGGGCGTTGGTGAAAAACTGTTTTTT. It encodes CASSLVGVGEKLFF.

V usage is TRBV25-1 and J usage is TRBJ2-7; tentatively, D is TRBD2 (6 bases). V was pared by 4 bases and J by 3 bases, with 10 bases between. Germline V gene data show CDR1 as MGHDK and CDR2 as SYGVNS. The CDR3 length is 13 residues. CDR3 in amino acids: CASSGAGIYEQYF. The CDR3 DNA reads TGTGCCAGCAGTGGGGCGGGGATCTACGAGCAGTACTTC.

This clone was observed a single time. The chain uses TRBV2 and TRBJ2-7, with TRBD2 matching 9 bases. Per germline, CDR1 SNHLY and CDR2 FYNNEI. V shed 8 bases, J shed 6 bases, and the junction held 23 bases outside the gene matches. This CDR3 spans 18 amino acids. The CDR3 coding sequence is TGTGCCAGCCGCGAGATCTCCAGCGGGGGGTTTAGGGCGATCGAGCAGTACTTC. Its protein is CASREISSGGFRAIEQYF.

The genes are TRBV10-3 and TRBJ1-1; TRBD1 aligns across 7 bases. V was pared by 5 bases and J by 4 bases, with 10 bases of the junction left unmatched. CDR3 size: 15 residues. Germline V gene data show CDR1 as ENHRY and CDR2 as SYGVKD. The CDR3 DNA sequence: TGTGCCATCAGTACGGACAGGCTCGAGGGCACTGAAGCTTTCTTT. Translating gives CAISTDRLEGTEAFF.

The rearrangement joins TRBV5-1 to TRBJ2-3, with no clear D. CDR1 is SGHRS, CDR2 YFSETQ, per germline. Trimming took 2 bases from V and 4 from J, leaving 8 bases between them. The CDR3 runs 13 residues. The CDR3 DNA follows: TGCGCCAGCAGCTTACTTCTGTCAGATACGCAGTATTTT. Translating gives CASSLLLSDTQYF.

The rearrangement joins TRBV18 to TRBJ1-2, with D possibly TRBD1 on 5 matching bases. Between the trimmed V and J ends, which lost 2 bases and 4 bases, there was a span of 11 bases. The CDR3 has 14 residues. Germline V gives CDR1 KGHSH, CDR2 LQKENI. The CDR3 spells CASSPIKDTYGYTF. The CDR3 DNA follows: TGTGCCAGCTCACCAATTAAGGACACCTATGGCTACACCTTC. The full variable domain, with the rest looked up from reference TRBV18 and TRBJ1-2, is NAGVMQNPRHLVRRRGQEARLRCSPMKGHSHVYWYRQLPEEGLKFMVYLQKENIIDESGMPKERFSAEFPKEGPSILRIQQVVRGDSAAYFCASSPIKDTYGYTFGSGTRLTVV.

This rearrangement joins TRBV7-3 to TRBJ2-2, with 7 bases that match TRBD1. The V gene's germline CDR1 is SGHTA and CDR2 FQGTGA. V gave up 1 base and J gave up 6 bases; unmatched junction bases: 8. This CDR3 has 16 residues. Written as DNA, the CDR3 is TGTGCCAGCAGCTTAAGGGGACAGAGGGCTGCCGGGGAGCTGTTTTTT. Translated, it gives CASSLRGQRAAGELFF.